What follows are 14 T cell receptor beta chains derived from one specimen sequenced in a study of CD8 T cells in Susac syndrome. The RNA, about 0.5 to 1 ug, was put through reverse transcription using random hexamers. TCRdb used MiXCR to reprocess the immunoSEQ multiplex PCR reads, holding one entry per CDR3 protein. The sample holds some 110,000 distinct CDR3 sequences, just over 95% seen once. Sequencing input: CD4+ T cells from PBMCs. All receptors derive from a human donor with Susac syndrome.

CDR3 nucleotide sequence: TGTGCCATCAGGCTCGGACAGGGAGATGAAAAACTGTTTTTT. The encoded protein is CAIRLGQGDEKLFF. The chain recombines TRBV10-3 with TRBJ1-4; 8 bases align to TRBD1. The CDR3 is 14 residues long. V trimming: 6 bases; J trimming: 6 bases; junction bases outside the gene matches: 6. From germline, CDR1 is ENHRY and CDR2 SYGVKD.

The chain employs TRBV3-1 and TRBJ2-1, with 10 nucleotides matching TRBD1. V was pared by 2 bases and J by 3 bases, with 1 base of the junction left unmatched. Looked up from germline, CDR1 is LGHDT and CDR2 is YNNKEL (reference sequence). The CDR3 has 15 amino acids. The CDR3 DNA reads as TGTGCCAGCAGCCAAAGGGACAGGGGCTACAATGAGCAGTTCTTC. Residues: CASSQRDRGYNEQFF.

CDR3 bases: TGTGCCAGCACCCCTGGGCGGGGGCCTGGCACAGATACGCAGTATTTT. Amino acid sequence: CASTPGRGPGTDTQYF. The chain uses TRBV5-6 and TRBJ2-3; D may be TRBD2 (7 bases). Trimming cost V 6 bases and J 1 base, with 18 bases left between them. CDR1 and CDR2 from the germline V gene are SGHDT and YYEEEE. The length of the CDR3 is 16 residues.

The V and J genes are TRBV5-4 and TRBJ2-1, with TRBD2 matching over 8 bases. Germline-derived CDR1 and CDR2 are SGHNT and YYREEE (reference sequence). The CDR3 runs to 15 residues. V was clipped by 2 bases and J by 8 bases; unmatched bases: 9. CDR3 DNA sequence: TGTGCCAGCAGCTTTCCGGGACTAGGGGTCGATGAGCAGTTCTTC. Its translation is CASSFPGLGVDEQFF.

The chain has TRBV4-1 and TRBJ1-1; 9 bases fit TRBD1. Per germline, CDR1 MGHRA and CDR2 YSYEKL. This CDR3 is built from 16 residues. V lost 5 bases and J lost 10; bases outside the gene matches: 17. The CDR3 coding sequence is TGCGCCAGCAGCACCAACTCCGGGACAGGGTCCCCAGGAGCTTTCTTT. Amino acid sequence: CASSTNSGTGSPGAFF.

V and J are TRBV6-2 or TRBV6-3 and TRBJ2-1; unclear D gene. The V end was cut by 3 bases, the J end by 6 bases, with 9 bases between. The V gene's germline CDR1 is MNHEY and CDR2 SVGEGT. CDR3 size: 13 residues. The CDR3, as DNA: TGTGCCAGCAGTTATTCAGGTTTCAATGAGCAGTTCTTC. This sequence encodes CASSYSGFNEQFF.

This clonotype has only one observation. The chain is built from TRBV5-1 and TRBJ2-1; 9 bases are shared with TRBD1. The junction had 3 bases not matched to a gene; V was cut back by 3 bases and J by 5 bases. CDR1 and CDR2 from the germline V gene are SGHRS and YFSETQ. This CDR3 has 14 residues. Written as DNA, the CDR3 is TGCGCCAGCAGCTCTGGGACAGGGCACAATGAGCAGTTCTTC. As protein: CASSSGTGHNEQFF.

The chain has TRBV3-1 and TRBJ1-2; D is undetermined. The V end lost 2 bases, the J end lost 1 base, and 14 bases lay between the germline ends. Germline V gives CDR1 LGHDT, CDR2 YNNKEL (reference sequence). This CDR3 spans 16 amino acids. The CDR3 nucleotides read TGTGCCAGCAGCCAACAGAACCGTGGCAGTAACTATGGCTACACCTTC. It codes for CASSQQNRGSNYGYTF. The entire variable domain, with the rest obtained from reference TRBV3-1 and TRBJ1-2, is as follows: DTAVSQTPKYLVTQMGNDKSIKCEQNLGHDTMYWYKQDSKKFLKIMFSYNNKELIINETVPNRFSPKSPDKAHLNLHINSLELGDSAVYFCASSQQNRGSNYGYTFGSGTRLTVV.

The chain is built from TRBV20-1 and TRBJ2-5; 8 bases agree with TRBD2. CDR1 is DFQATT, CDR2 SNEGSKA, per germline (reference sequence). This CDR3 region has 14 residues. The V segment lost 6 bases and the J segment 3 bases; nucleotides outside the gene matches: 9. CDR3 nucleotide sequence: TGCAGTGCCAGCCGGACACTAGCGGAAGAGACCCAGTACTTC. Translated, it gives CSASRTLAEETQYF.

The chain recombines TRBV5-1 with TRBJ2-5; possible D gene TRBD1, 8 bases. The CDR3 totals 14 residues. V was shortened by 6 bases and J by 4 bases, with 16 bases between the two germline ends. Germline V CDR1 and CDR2: SGHRS, YFSETQ. CDR3 in DNA: TGCGCCAGCACCGCACAGGGGGGGCTAGAGACCCAGTACTTC. As protein: CASTAQGGLETQYF.

The genes are TRBV7-2 and TRBJ2-1; possibly TRBD1 for D (6 bases). Trimming took 5 bases from V and 2 from J, leaving 10 bases between them. The CDR3 runs to 14 residues. The germline gives CDR1 SGHTA, CDR2 FQGNSA. The CDR3 protein is CASSPQGAYNEQFF. CDR3 coding DNA: TGTGCCAGCAGCCCACAGGGTGCCTACAATGAGCAGTTCTTC.

This clonotype was seen only once. The chain combines TRBV28 with TRBJ1-1; 8 positions agree with TRBD1. This CDR3 is 15 amino acids long. CDR1 is MDHEN, CDR2 SYDVKM, per germline. V gave up 2 bases and J gave up 5 bases; unmatched junction bases: 7. CDR3 sequence reads: CASSLGQGGETEAFF. The CDR3, as DNA: TGTGCCAGCAGTTTAGGACAGGGAGGGGAAACTGAAGCTTTCTTT.

This chain joins TRBV6-5 and TRBJ2-7, with D perhaps matching TRBD1 or TRBD2 (5 bases each). The CDR3 is 15 residues long. Per the germline V gene, CDR1 is MNHEY and CDR2 is SVGAGI. Trimming left V 0 bases short and J 7 bases short, with 16 bases between. CDR3 protein: CASSYSLAGSREQYF. CDR3 coding DNA: TGTGCCAGCAGTTACTCGTTGGCAGGGAGCCGGGAGCAGTACTTC.

V and J are TRBV20-1 and TRBJ2-1; TRBD2 agrees at 12 bases. There are 15 residues in the CDR3. V was clipped by 4 bases and J by 7 bases; unmatched bases: 8. Germline-derived CDR1 and CDR2 are DFQATT and SNEGSKA (reference sequence). The CDR3 loop reads CSAMLLGLAGNEQFF. The CDR3, as DNA: TGCAGTGCTATGCTTTTGGGACTAGCGGGTAATGAGCAGTTCTTC.